This TCR beta chain stems from a study of patients and donors after allogeneic stem cell transplantation. TCRdb called the RT-PCR reads again in MiXCR, with one record for every CDR3 protein. The sample carries about 150,000 distinct CDR3 sequences, about 36% recorded once. Germline V CDR1 and CDR2: SGDLS, YYNGEE. This CDR3 comprises 16 residues. Trimming removed 0 bases at V and 1 base at J, with 12 bases between. Source material: blood, either unsorted or a sorted T cell fraction (not recorded which). The rearrangement uses TRBV9 and TRBJ2-3; D gene uncertain. The receptor comes from a human donor who was either an allogeneic HSCT recipient or a stem cell or donor lymphocyte infusion donor (not recorded which). It is not recorded whose cells these are; they may come from a transplant donor. The CDR3 nucleotides are TGTGCCAGCAGCGTAGAAGGTAGGGTAGGCACAGATACGCAGTATTTT. Encoded protein: CASSVEGRVGTDTQYF.